These T cell receptor beta chains were read from a single sample in a study of beta chain features in type 1 diabetes. The repertoire was sequenced with immunoSEQ multiplex PCR; TCRdb's copy has only in-frame clones and lacks some. Of 600,000 to 700,000 clones listed, about an eighth are singletons. The sample comprised naive CD4+ T cells from blood. These receptors all come from a man aged 18 to 30 with type 1 diabetes. CDR3s include the opening cysteine and the closing phenylalanine or tryptophan. D genes are given only for firm matches. Clone sizes are given selectively: once, few, many, or a class where the clone is expanded.

v_call: TRBV20-1; cdr3_length: 11; j_call: TRBJ2-5; d_call: -; clone_size: few; cdr3_nt: TGCAGTGCTAGGGGTTGGGAGACCCAGTACTTC; cdr3_aa: CSARGWETQYF
v_call: TRBV7-9; cdr3_length: 15; j_call: TRBJ1-1; d_call: -; clone_size: few; cdr3_nt: TGTGCCAGCAGCTTAGTCCCAGGAGTGAACACTGAAGCTTTCTTT; cdr3_aa: CASSLVPGVNTEAFF
v_call: TRBV2; cdr3_length: 15; j_call: TRBJ2-3; d_call: -; clone_size: -; cdr3_nt: TGTGCCAGCAATAAAGGACAGACGGAGGGGGATACGCAGTATTTT; cdr3_aa: CASNKGQTEGDTQYF
v_call: TRBV7-6; cdr3_length: 14; j_call: TRBJ1-1; d_call: -; clone_size: -; cdr3_nt: TGTGCCAGCAGCCCCGGACAGTTCCACACTGAAGCTTTCTTT; cdr3_aa: CASSPGQFHTEAFF
v_call: TRBV7-3; cdr3_length: 15; j_call: TRBJ2-5; d_call: -; clone_size: few; cdr3_nt: TGTGCCAGCAGCCCCATGGCCGGGAATCAAGAGACCCAGTACTTC; cdr3_aa: CASSPMAGNQETQYF
v_call: TRBV19; cdr3_length: 14; j_call: TRBJ1-5; d_call: -; clone_size: few; cdr3_nt: TGTGCCAGTATTTTGAGTTCCAGCAATCAGCCCCAGCATTTT; cdr3_aa: CASILSSSNQPQHF
v_call: TRBV5-1; cdr3_length: 16; j_call: TRBJ2-3; d_call: TRBD2; clone_size: -; cdr3_nt: TGCGCCAGCAGCTTGGTCGCAGCGGGGGGCACAGATACGCAGTATTTT; cdr3_aa: CASSLVAAGGTDTQYF
v_call: TRBV28; cdr3_length: 14; j_call: TRBJ2-2; d_call: TRBD1; clone_size: -; cdr3_nt: TGTGCCAGCAGACGGGACAGCCAACACGGGGAGCTGTTTTTT; cdr3_aa: CASRRDSQHGELFF
v_call: TRBV11-2; cdr3_length: 14; j_call: TRBJ2-5; d_call: TRBD2; clone_size: -; cdr3_nt: TGTGCCAGCAGCCGACTAGCGGCAGGGGAGACCCAGTACTTC; cdr3_aa: CASSRLAAGETQYF
v_call: TRBV6-5; cdr3_length: 15; j_call: TRBJ1-3; d_call: -; clone_size: -; cdr3_nt: TGTGCCAGCAGCTCCGGACGGCTCTCTGGAAACACCATATATTTT; cdr3_aa: CASSSGRLSGNTIYF
v_call: TRBV29-1; cdr3_length: 12; j_call: TRBJ2-7; d_call: -; clone_size: few; cdr3_nt: TGCAGCGTTGAAGTAACTTCCTACGAGCAGTACTTC; cdr3_aa: CSVEVTSYEQYF